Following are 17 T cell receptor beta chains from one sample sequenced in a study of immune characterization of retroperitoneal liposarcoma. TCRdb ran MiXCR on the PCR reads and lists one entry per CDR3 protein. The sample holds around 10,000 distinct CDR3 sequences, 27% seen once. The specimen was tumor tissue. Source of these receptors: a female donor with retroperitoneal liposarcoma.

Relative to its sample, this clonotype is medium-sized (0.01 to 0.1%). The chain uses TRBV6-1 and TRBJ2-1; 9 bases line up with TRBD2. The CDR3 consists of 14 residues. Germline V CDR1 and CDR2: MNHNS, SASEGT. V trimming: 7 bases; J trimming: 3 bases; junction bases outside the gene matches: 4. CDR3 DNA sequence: TGTGCCAGCAAGCTAGCGGGGTTCTACAATGAGCAGTTCTTC. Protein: CASKLAGFYNEQFF.

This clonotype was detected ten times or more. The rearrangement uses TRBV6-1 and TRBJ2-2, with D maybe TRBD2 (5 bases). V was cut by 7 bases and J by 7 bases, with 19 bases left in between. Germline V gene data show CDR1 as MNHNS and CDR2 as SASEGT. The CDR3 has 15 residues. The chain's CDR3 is CASKEDRRTSGELFF. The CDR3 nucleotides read TGTGCCAGCAAAGAAGACCGGAGGACGAGCGGGGAGCTGTTTTTT.

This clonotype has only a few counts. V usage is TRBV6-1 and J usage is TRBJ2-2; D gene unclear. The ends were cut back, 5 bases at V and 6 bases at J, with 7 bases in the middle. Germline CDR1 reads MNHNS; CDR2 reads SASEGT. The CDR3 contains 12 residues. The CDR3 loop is CASSKRSGELFF. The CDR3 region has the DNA TGTGCCAGCAGTAAGAGGTCCGGGGAGCTGTTTTTT.

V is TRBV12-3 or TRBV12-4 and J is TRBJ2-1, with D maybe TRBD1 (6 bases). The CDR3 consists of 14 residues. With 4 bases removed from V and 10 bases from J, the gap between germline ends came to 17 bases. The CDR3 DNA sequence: TGTGCCAGCAGTTCCTCGGACAGACTCTACGAGCAGTTCTTC. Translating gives CASSSSDRLYEQFF.

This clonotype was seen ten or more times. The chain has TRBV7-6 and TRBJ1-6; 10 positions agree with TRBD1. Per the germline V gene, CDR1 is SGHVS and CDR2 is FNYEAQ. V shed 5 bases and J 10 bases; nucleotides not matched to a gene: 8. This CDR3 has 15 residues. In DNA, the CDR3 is TGTGCCAGCAGCCCAGGGGACAGGGGAGGCTCACCCCTCCACTTT. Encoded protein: CASSPGDRGGSPLHF.

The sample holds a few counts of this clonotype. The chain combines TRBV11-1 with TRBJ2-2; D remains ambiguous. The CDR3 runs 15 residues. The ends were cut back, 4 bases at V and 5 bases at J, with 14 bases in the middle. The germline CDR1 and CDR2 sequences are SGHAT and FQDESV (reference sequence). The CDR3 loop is CASSSSSSGTGELFF. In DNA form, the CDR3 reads TGTGCCAGCAGCTCCTCCTCAAGTGGAACCGGGGAGCTGTTTTTT.

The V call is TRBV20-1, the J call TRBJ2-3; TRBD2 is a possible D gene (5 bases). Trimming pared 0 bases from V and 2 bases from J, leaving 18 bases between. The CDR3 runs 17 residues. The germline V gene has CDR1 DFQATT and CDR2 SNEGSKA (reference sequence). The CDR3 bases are TGCAGTGCTAGAGATGCGTCCCGAGCGGCCTTCACAGATACGCAGTATTTT. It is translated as CSARDASRAAFTDTQYF.

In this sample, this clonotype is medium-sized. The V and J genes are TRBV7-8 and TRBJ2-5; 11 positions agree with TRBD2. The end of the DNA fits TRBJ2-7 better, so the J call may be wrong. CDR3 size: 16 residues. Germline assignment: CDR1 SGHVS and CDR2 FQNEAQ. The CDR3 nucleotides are TGTGCCAGCAGGATGTACACTAGCGGGAGAATCTACGAGCAGTACTTC. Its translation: CASRMYTSGRIYEQYF.

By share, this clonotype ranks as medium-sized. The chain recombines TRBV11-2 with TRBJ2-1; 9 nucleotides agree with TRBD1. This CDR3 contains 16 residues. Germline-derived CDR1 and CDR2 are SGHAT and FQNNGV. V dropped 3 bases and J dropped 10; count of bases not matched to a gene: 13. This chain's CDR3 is CASSFRSGTGTYEQFF. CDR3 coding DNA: TGTGCCAGCAGCTTTCGTTCCGGGACAGGGACCTACGAGCAGTTCTTC.

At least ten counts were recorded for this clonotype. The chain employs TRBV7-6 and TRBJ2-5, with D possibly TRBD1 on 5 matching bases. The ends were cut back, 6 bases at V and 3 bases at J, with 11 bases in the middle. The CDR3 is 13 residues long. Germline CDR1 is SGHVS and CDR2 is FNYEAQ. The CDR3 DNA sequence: TGTGCCAGCAGGCCAGACAGAGAAGAGACCCAGTACTTC. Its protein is CASRPDREETQYF. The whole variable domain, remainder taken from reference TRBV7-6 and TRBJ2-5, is GAGVSQSPRYKVTKRGQDVALRCDPISGHVSLYWYRQALGQGPEFLTYFNYEAQQDKSGLPNDRFSAERPEGSISTLTIQRTEQRDSAMYRCASRPDREETQYFGPGTRLLVL.

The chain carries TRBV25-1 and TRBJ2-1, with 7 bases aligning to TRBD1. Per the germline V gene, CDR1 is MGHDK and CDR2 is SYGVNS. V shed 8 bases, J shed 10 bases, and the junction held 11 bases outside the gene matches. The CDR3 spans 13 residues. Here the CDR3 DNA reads TGTGCCAGCGGCCGGACAGGACCCTACGAGCAGTTCTTC. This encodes CASGRTGPYEQFF.

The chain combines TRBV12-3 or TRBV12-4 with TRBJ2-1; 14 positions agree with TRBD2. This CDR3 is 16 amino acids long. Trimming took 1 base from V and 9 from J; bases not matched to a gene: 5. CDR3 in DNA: TGTGCCAGCAGTTTAGACGGGACTAGCGGGAGATTTGAGCAGTTCTTC. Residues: CASSLDGTSGRFEQFF.

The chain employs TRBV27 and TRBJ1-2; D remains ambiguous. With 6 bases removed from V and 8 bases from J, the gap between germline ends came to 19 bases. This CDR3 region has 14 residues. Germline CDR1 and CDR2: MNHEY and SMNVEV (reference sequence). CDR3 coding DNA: TGTGCCAGCAGGAAGACGGGCGGCCTTTTCGGCTACACCTTC. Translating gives CASRKTGGLFGYTF.

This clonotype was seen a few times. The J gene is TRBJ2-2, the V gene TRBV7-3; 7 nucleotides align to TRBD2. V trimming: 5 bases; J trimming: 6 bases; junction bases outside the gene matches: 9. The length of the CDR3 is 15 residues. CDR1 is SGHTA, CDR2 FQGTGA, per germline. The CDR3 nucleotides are TGTGCCAGCAGCGGCCTCGACCGGGAGGCCGGGGAGCTGTTTTTT. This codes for CASSGLDREAGELFF.

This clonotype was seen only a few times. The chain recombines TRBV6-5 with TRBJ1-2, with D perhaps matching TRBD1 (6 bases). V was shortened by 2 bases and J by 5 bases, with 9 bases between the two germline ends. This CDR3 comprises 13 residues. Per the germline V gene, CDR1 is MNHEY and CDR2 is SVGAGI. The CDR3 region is CASSYNRAYGYTF. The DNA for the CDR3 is TGTGCCAGCAGTTACAACAGGGCGTATGGCTACACCTTC.

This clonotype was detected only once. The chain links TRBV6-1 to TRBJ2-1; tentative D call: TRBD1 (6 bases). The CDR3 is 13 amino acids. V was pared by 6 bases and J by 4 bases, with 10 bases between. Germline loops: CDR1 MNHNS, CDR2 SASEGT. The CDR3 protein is CASSRDNYNEQFF. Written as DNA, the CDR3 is TGTGCCAGCAGCCGGGACAATTACAATGAGCAGTTCTTC.

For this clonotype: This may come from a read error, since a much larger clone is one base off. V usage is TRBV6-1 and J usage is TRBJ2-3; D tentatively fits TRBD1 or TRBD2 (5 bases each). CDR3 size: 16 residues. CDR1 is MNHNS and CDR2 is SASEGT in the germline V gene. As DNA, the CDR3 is TGTGCCAGCAGGGGGGTTGGGACGCCGAACACAGATATGCAGTATTTT. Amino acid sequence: CASRGVGTPNTDMQYF.